This T cell receptor (beta chain) was sequenced in a study of spatial heterogeneity in lung cancer. Study at large: Alpha-chain sequences were consistently detected in smaller numbers than beta-chain sequences.

The V gene's germline CDR1 is SGHRS and CDR2 YFSETQ. J gave up 1 base and V 3 bases, and 3 bases lay outside the gene matches. The CDR3 length is 14 residues. TCRdb passed the 5' RACE reads through MiXCR, listing each CDR3 protein once. Of about 44,000 distinct CDR3 sequences listed, about 13% are singletons. This clonotype was observed many times. The time point: sample taken at primary tumor resection. The authors sequenced whole RNA from tumor, nontumor lung or frozen PBMC without sorting. Samples were obtained from 70 or so donors, all untreated early-stage non-small cell lung cancer patients. The specimen was PBMCs, collected at surgery. The chain links TRBV5-1 to TRBJ2-7; 8 bases are shared with TRBD2. The sequence came from a male donor with early-stage non-small cell lung cancer. DNA of the CDR3: TGCGCCAGCAGCTCGACTAGCGCATCCTACGAGCAGTACTTC. Translation gives CASSSTSASYEQYF.